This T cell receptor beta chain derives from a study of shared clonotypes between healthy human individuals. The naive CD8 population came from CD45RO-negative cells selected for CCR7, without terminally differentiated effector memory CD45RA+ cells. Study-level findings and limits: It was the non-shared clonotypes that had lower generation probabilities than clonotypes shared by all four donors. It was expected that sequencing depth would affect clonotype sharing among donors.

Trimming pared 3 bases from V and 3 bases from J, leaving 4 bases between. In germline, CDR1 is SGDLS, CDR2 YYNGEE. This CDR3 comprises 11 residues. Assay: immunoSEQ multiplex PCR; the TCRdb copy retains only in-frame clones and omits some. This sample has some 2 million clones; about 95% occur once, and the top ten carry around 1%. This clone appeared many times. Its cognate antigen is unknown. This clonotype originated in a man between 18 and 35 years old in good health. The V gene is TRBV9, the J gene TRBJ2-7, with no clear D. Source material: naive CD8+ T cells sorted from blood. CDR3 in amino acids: CASSALYEQYF. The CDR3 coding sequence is TGTGCCAGCAGCGCCCTCTACGAGCAGTACTTC.